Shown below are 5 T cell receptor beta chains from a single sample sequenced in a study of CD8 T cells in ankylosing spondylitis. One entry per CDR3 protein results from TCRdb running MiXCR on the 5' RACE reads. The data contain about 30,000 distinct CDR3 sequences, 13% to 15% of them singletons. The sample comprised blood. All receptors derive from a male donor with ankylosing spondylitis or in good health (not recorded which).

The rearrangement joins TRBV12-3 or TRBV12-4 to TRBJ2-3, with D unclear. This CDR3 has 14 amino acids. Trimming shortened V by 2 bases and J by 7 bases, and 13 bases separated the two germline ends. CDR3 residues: CASSLRRRNYTQYF. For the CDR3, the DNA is TGTGCCAGCAGTTTAAGACGACGAAACTATACGCAGTATTTT.

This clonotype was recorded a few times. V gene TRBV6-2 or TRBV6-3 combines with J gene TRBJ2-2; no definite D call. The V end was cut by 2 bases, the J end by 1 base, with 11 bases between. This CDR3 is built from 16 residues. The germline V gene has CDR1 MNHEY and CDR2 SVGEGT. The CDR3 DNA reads TGTGCCAGCAGTTACACCCAGACGAAGAACACCGGGGAGCTGTTTTTT. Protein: CASSYTQTKNTGELFF.

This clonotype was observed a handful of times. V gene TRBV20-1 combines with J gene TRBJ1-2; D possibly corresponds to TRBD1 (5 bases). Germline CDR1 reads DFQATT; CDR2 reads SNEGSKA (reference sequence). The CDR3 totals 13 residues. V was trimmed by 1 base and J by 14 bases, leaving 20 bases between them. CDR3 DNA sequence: TGCAGTGCTAGAGGCGGGACGGATACATTGGGGACCTTC. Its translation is CSARGGTDTLGTF.

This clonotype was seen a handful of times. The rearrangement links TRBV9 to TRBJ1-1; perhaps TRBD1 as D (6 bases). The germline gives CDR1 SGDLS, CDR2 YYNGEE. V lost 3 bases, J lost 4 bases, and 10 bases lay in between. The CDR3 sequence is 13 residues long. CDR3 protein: CASSEGGRTEAFF. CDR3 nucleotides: TGTGCCAGCAGCGAGGGGGGGCGCACTGAAGCTTTCTTT. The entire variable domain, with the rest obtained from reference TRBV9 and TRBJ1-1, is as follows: DSGVTQTPKHLITATGQRVTLRCSPRSGDLSVYWYQQSLDQGLQFLIQYYNGEERAKGNILERFSAQQFPDLHSELNLSSLELGDSALYFCASSEGGRTEAFFGQGTRLTVV.

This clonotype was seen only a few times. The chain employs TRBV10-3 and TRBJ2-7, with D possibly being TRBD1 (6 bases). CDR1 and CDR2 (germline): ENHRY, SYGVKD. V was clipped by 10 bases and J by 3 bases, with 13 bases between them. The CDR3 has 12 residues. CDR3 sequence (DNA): TGTGCCAGCGCCGGGACAATCTACGAGCAGTACTTC. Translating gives CASAGTIYEQYF.